The T cell receptor (beta chain) described here comes from a study of T cells in Graves' hyperthyroidism and ophthalmopathy. Study-level points and caveats: Among clonotypes expanded in thyroid above 0.001, most were also found in blood.

Concerning this clonotype: Its antigen is not known. At one boundary the junction diverges from the germline segment, which might be a read error.

This CDR3 comprises 18 residues. Germline V gene sequence: CDR1 SGHRS, CDR2 YFSETQ. From RNA transcripts, TCR beta CDR3 regions were amplified. The TCR CDR3 was amplified in a first-round RT-PCR using the HTBI primer set. TCRdb passed the multiplex PCR reads through MiXCR, listing each CDR3 protein once. Of roughly 350,000 distinct CDR3 sequences listed, roughly an eighth are singletons. At least 3 on the Clinical Activity Score was recorded for ophthalmopathy patients, who also had NOSPECS grade at least 4 and duration under 3 months. The TCR was taken from a woman in her thirties or forties with Graves' ophthalmopathy. The V call is TRBV5-1, the J call TRBJ1-2; possibly TRBD1 for D (5 bases). Sequenced material: blood. The CDR3 sequence: CASSLIPLSAPGAYGYTF. CDR3 bases: TGTGCCAGCAGCTTGATACCTCTCTCAGCCCCCGGGGCCTATGGCTACACCTTC.